These 20 T cell receptor beta chains share one sample of origin, sequenced in a study of regulatory T cells in long-lasting Graves disease. Assembly of TCR beta libraries relied on iRepertoire HTBI primers together with Arm-PCR of CDR3 regions. TCRdb re-analysed the multiplex PCR reads in MiXCR, keeping a single row per CDR3 protein. The sample has roughly 300,000 distinct CDR3 sequences, about 20% seen once; the top ten hold 25% to 30%. Regarding time point: persistent/refractory GD, antithyroid drugs over 5 years with positive TRAb. Extracted RNA from PBMCs served as the source of the TCR library. The source material was peripheral blood mononuclear cells (PBMCs), sampled when the disease was refractory, from a patient treated with antithyroid drugs. These receptors came from a female donor with Graves disease.

This clonotype was seen at least ten times. The chain carries TRBV18 and TRBJ1-2; 9 bases are shared with TRBD1. With 2 bases clipped from V and 6 bases from J, the junction kept 7 bases outside the gene matches. CDR1 is KGHSH and CDR2 is LQKENI in the germline V gene. The CDR3 length is 15 residues. The CDR3 is CASSPTGQGLDGYTF. DNA for the CDR3: TGTGCCAGCTCACCAACGGGACAGGGTTTGGATGGCTACACCTTC.

This clonotype was observed a few times. The CDR3 protein is CASRMGLEAFF. CDR3 coding DNA: TGTGCCAGTAGAATGGGCCTTGAAGCTTTCTTT. This rearrangement joins TRBV19 to TRBJ1-1; D gene uncertain. Germline assignment: CDR1 LNHDA and CDR2 SQIVND (reference sequence). This CDR3 is 11 amino acids long. Trimming stripped 6 bases from V and 7 bases from J, with 9 bases between.

Note on this clonotype: A much more abundant neighbour one base away suggests this may be a read error. The rearrangement joins TRBV7-9 to TRBJ2-7; D is possibly TRBD1 or TRBD2 (5 bases each). Looked up from germline, CDR1 is SEHNR and CDR2 is FQNEAQ (reference sequence). The CDR3 totals 13 residues. V was clipped by 2 bases and J by 5 bases, with 10 bases between them. CDR3 sequence reads: CASSLWGIHEQYF. In nucleotides, the CDR3 is TGTGCCAGCAGCTTATGGGGGATCCACGAGCAGTACTTC.

Note on this clonotype: This likely stems from a read error, as it lies one base from a far larger clone. V usage is TRBV10-3 and J usage is TRBJ2-7, with D hard to call. V dropped 3 bases and J dropped 3 bases, with 3 bases sitting between them. The CDR3 totals 11 residues. Germline CDR1 ENHRY, CDR2 SYGVKD. The CDR3 DNA reads TGTGCCATCAGTGATTACTACGAGCAGTACTTC. Translated, it gives CAISDYYEQYF.

This clonotype was observed a handful of times. V is TRBV19 and J is TRBJ1-5; 7 bases are a match to TRBD1. Germline V gives CDR1 LNHDA, CDR2 SQIVND (reference sequence). The CDR3 sequence is 15 residues long. V dropped 7 bases and J dropped 5; count of bases not matched to a gene: 11. The CDR3 nucleotides read TGTGCCAGTAAAATAGACCGGGACAGAGATCAGCCCCAGCATTTT. Its protein is CASKIDRDRDQPQHF.

The CDR3 loop is CASSLTGGDGANVLTF. The DNA of the CDR3 is TGCGCCAGCAGCTTAACAGGGGGCGATGGGGCCAACGTCCTGACTTTC. V usage is TRBV5-1 and J usage is TRBJ2-6; TRBD1 agrees at 9 bases. The CDR3 is 16 residues long. Germline V gene data show CDR1 as SGHRS and CDR2 as YFSETQ. Trimming removed 2 bases from V and 3 bases from J; junction bases left unmatched: 3.

This clonotype was counted at least ten times. The chain carries TRBV12-3 or TRBV12-4 and TRBJ1-6; D gene unclear. This CDR3 is built from 12 residues. Trimming took 3 bases from V and 8 from J, leaving 5 bases between them. CDR3 loop: CASSLIDSPLHF. For the CDR3, the DNA is TGTGCCAGCAGTTTGATAGATTCACCCCTCCACTTT.

This clonotype turned up a few times. The chain employs TRBV20-1 and TRBJ1-5; tentatively, D is TRBD1 (6 bases). The germline V gene has CDR1 DFQATT and CDR2 SNEGSKA (reference sequence). This CDR3 spans 13 amino acids. V was cut by 6 bases and J by 5 bases, with 14 bases left in between. For the CDR3, the DNA is TGCAGTGCCAGCCAGGGGAGTGATCAGCCCCAGCATTTT. Translation: CSASQGSDQPQHF.

V usage is TRBV20-1 and J usage is TRBJ2-7, with 8 bases that match TRBD1. The CDR3 has 13 residues. J lost 1 base, V lost 6 bases, and 5 bases had no gene match. Germline CDR1 DFQATT, CDR2 SNEGSKA (reference sequence). The CDR3 nucleotides are TGCAGTGCAGCGAGGACAGGGTCCTACGAGCAGTACTTC. Its protein is CSAARTGSYEQYF.

The table lists this clonotype with many counts. The genes are TRBV3-1 and TRBJ2-6; no definite D call. This CDR3 spans 16 amino acids. V shed 4 bases and J shed 1 base, with 11 bases lying between them. Germline assignment: CDR1 LGHDT and CDR2 YNNKEL (reference sequence). This CDR3 is CASSLALGSGANVLTF. The CDR3 DNA follows: TGTGCCAGCAGCCTAGCCTTGGGGTCTGGGGCCAACGTCCTGACTTTC.

This clonotype was seen many times. The chain couples TRBV2 to TRBJ1-6; D unclear. The V gene lost 1 base and the J gene lost 4 bases, with 8 bases spanning the gap. This CDR3 has 15 amino acids. Per germline, CDR1 SNHLY and CDR2 FYNNEI. CDR3 nucleotides: TGTGCCAGCAGTGAAGTGGCTGCTTATAATTCACCCCTCCACTTT. Translating it yields CASSEVAAYNSPLHF.

In its sample, this clonotype was seen many times. V and J are TRBV5-1 and TRBJ1-2, with a tentative D call TRBD1 (5 bases). Trimming stripped 5 bases from V and 4 bases from J, with 15 bases between. CDR1 is SGHRS and CDR2 is YFSETQ in the germline V gene. The CDR3 has 14 amino acids. The CDR3 bases are TGCGCCAGCAGACCCACCGGGACCGTCTATGGCTACACCTTC. It is translated as CASRPTGTVYGYTF.

There are a few counts of this clonotype. The chain is built from TRBV7-9 and TRBJ1-6; 8 bases line up with TRBD1. The V segment lost 1 base and the J segment 10 bases; nucleotides outside the gene matches: 6. The CDR3 is made up of 15 amino acids. The germline V gene encodes CDR1 SEHNR and CDR2 FQNEAQ (reference sequence). CDR3 region: CASSLGGQGKSPLHF. In nucleotides, the CDR3 is TGTGCCAGCAGCTTAGGCGGACAGGGAAAATCACCCCTCCACTTT.

Note on this clonotype: One junction end disagrees with the germline gene, perhaps due to a read error. This CDR3 reads CASGFGTASAYSYTF. The DNA of the CDR3 is TGTGCTAGTGGTTTCGGGACGGCCTCAGCCTATAGCTACACCTTC. V is TRBV12-5 and J is TRBJ1-2, with D perhaps matching TRBD1 (5 bases). The CDR3 spans 15 residues. The germline V gene has CDR1 LGHNT and CDR2 FRNRAP.

The CDR3 region has the DNA TGCAGTGCGCCTAGCGGACCCCAAGAGACCCAGTACTTC. Amino acids: CSAPSGPQETQYF. This chain joins TRBV20-1 and TRBJ2-5; TRBD2 matches at 7 bases. Germline values: CDR1 DFQATT, CDR2 SNEGSKA (reference sequence). J lost 1 base, V lost 6 bases, and 5 bases had no gene match. CDR3 length equals 13 residues.

The sample holds many counts of this clonotype. The genes are TRBV11-2 and TRBJ2-4; 8 bases line up with TRBD1. Per germline, CDR1 SGHAT and CDR2 FQNNGV. The V and J ends lost 1 base and 7 bases, in that order; junction bases with no gene match: 15. The CDR3 covers 18 residues. The CDR3 is CASSLVRDRLSQRNIQYF. For the CDR3, the DNA is TGTGCCAGCAGCTTAGTTCGGGACAGGCTTAGCCAAAGGAACATTCAGTACTTC. The full variable domain, with the rest looked up from reference TRBV11-2 and TRBJ2-4, is EAGVAQSPRYKIIEKRQSVAFWCNPISGHATLYWYQQILGQGPKLLIQFQNNGVVDDSQLPKDRFSAERLKGVDSTLKIQPAKLEDSAVYLCASSLVRDRLSQRNIQYFGAGTRLSVL.

This clonotype was picked up a small number of times. V is TRBV6-2 or TRBV6-3 and J is TRBJ2-7; D tentatively reads TRBD1 or TRBD2 (5 bases each). The V and J ends lost 6 bases and 1 base respectively, with 19 bases between them. The length of the CDR3 is 16 residues. Germline values: CDR1 MNHEY, CDR2 SVGEGT. This chain's CDR3 is CASSDLSRDGSYEQYF. CDR3 nucleotides: TGTGCCAGCAGCGACCTGTCAAGGGACGGATCCTACGAGCAGTACTTC.

This clonotype was seen at least ten times. The CDR3 here is CASSRRPAGDYEQYF. Here the CDR3 DNA reads TGTGCCAGCTCGCGTCGGCCAGCGGGGGACTACGAGCAGTACTTC. The chain couples TRBV18 to TRBJ2-7; TRBD2 agrees at 8 bases. The CDR3 totals 15 residues. Germline V gene sequence: CDR1 KGHSH, CDR2 LQKENI. Trimming took 6 bases from V and 3 from J; bases not matched to a gene: 10.

The V and J genes are TRBV6-2 or TRBV6-3 and TRBJ1-4; D is perhaps TRBD1 (5 bases). V gave up 3 bases and J gave up 1 base, with 12 bases separating them. The CDR3 runs to 16 residues. Germline V gene sequence: CDR1 MNHEY, CDR2 SVGEGT. The CDR3 region is CASSYPSGVTNEKLFF. The CDR3 DNA reads as TGTGCCAGCAGTTATCCTTCGGGGGTAACTAATGAAAAACTGTTTTTT.

This clonotype was detected only a few times. This chain links TRBV11-2 with TRBJ2-2, with D perhaps TRBD1 (6 bases). CDR1 is SGHAT and CDR2 is FQNNGV in the germline V gene. This CDR3 spans 17 amino acids. The ends were cut back, 6 bases at V and 0 bases at J, with 17 bases in the middle. The chain's CDR3 is CASRHAGTSANTGELFF. The CDR3 nucleotides are TGTGCCAGCAGACACGCCGGGACATCAGCGAACACCGGGGAGCTGTTTTTT.